This entry is about one TCR beta chain. The target antigen is unknown. Measured with immunoSEQ multiplex PCR; TCRdb has only the in-frame clones, and not every one. The sample lists about 69,000 clones, around 94% occurring once. The sample originates from a study of T cell clonotyping in hematopoietic cell transplantation. Study observations and caveats: Pathologically expanded recipient clonotypes increased progressively from day 30 to day 180 as diversity fell. At the given depth, recipient repertoires were over 95% de novo clonotypes. Cells were unsorted, so CD4 and CD8 contributions were not separated. Higher Inverse Simpson Index values in graft donor and pretransplant recipient predicted broader posttransplant TCR diversity.

The specimen sequenced was peripheral blood mononuclear cells. The sequence derives from a man over 45 in good health. Some clones in this sample may be carry-over from other donors' samples.

CDR3 DNA sequence: TGTGCCAGCAGCCCGCTTAGGACAGGGAGGAACACTGAAGCTTTCTTT. Protein: CASSPLRTGRNTEAFF. The chain joins TRBV5-4 to TRBJ1-1; 8 nucleotides align to TRBD1. The ends lost 4 bases at V and 1 base at J; junction bases unmatched: 9. The CDR3 contains 16 residues. Germline CDR1 SGHNT, CDR2 YYREEE (reference sequence).